Included here is one T cell receptor (beta chain) sequence, with context. The antigen remains undetermined. Measured with immunoSEQ multiplex PCR; TCRdb has only the in-frame clones, and not every one. Here the sample spans roughly 49,000 clones, over 65% being singletons. The data originate from a study of T cell clones after liver transplantation. Study-level background: TCRbeta sequencing after a pre-transplant mixed lymphocyte reaction identified graft-donor-reactive clones, later tracked in post-transplant blood. Graft-donor-reactive sequences were compared with third-party-reactive TCRbeta sequences from pre-transplant mixed lymphocyte reactions. Study conclusions and caveats: Rather than being deleted, graft donor-reactive T cells may have moved into the graft. In a couple of subjects, few donor cells limited the measurable donor-reactive repertoire.

Specimen: CD4+ T cells from blood, collected around 4.5 years after liver transplant. The receptor was isolated from a human patient who received a liver transplant. Some T cells may be the graft donor's.

The CDR3 protein is CARGGLGDTQYF. CDR3 DNA sequence: TGTGCCCGAGGGGGGTTGGGGGATACGCAGTATTTT. The chain couples TRBV30 to TRBJ2-3; possibly TRBD1 or TRBD2 for D (6 bases each). The CDR3 covers 12 residues. Trimming took off 8 bases at V and 6 bases at J, with 15 bases between the two ends. Germline CDR1 is GTSNPN and CDR2 is SVGIG (reference sequence).